This entry describes one T cell receptor (beta chain). This entry is derived from a study of long-term antiretroviral therapy in people with HIV. Trimming left V 7 bases short and J 4 bases short, with 14 bases between. This CDR3 is built from 12 residues. Germline-derived CDR1 and CDR2 are SQVTM and ANQGSEA. Every HIV-positive participant received treatment in the United States. At survey level, the immunoSEQ assay was run in its v3.0 version. Sequencing was intended to reach 40,000-50,000 T-cell genomes per sample. Clones were read by immunoSEQ multiplex PCR, and TCRdb kept only the in-frame ones, dropping some. The sample has more than 25,000 clones; just over 90% are singletons.

The chain recombines TRBV29-1 with TRBJ2-7; a possible D gene is TRBD2 (6 bases). The clonotype was recovered from a man aged 18 to 29 with HIV. This specimen consisted of unsorted PBMCs, obtained 3.1 years after starting antiretroviral therapy. In DNA, the CDR3 is TGCAGCGCAGAAACCGGGGGATACGAGCAGTACTTC. Its translation: CSAETGGYEQYF.